This TCR beta chain was captured by sequencing in a study of OX40 agonist ivuxolimab in advanced cancers. Study-level information: The treatment was a fully human IgG2 OX40 agonist, ivuxolimab. Study-wide points: Antigen specificity was not determined for the expanded peripheral T cells. At 0.1 to 3.0 mg/kg and by week 6, clonal expansion occurred in CD4+ and CD8+ blood T cells.

To note about this clone: The antigen remains undetermined.

Autoimmune disease history or systemic immunosuppression meant exclusion. TCRdb keeps only in-frame clones here, not all; method: immunoSEQ multiplex PCR. The table has approximately 54,000 clones, approximately 91% seen once; the top ten hold around 13%. The starting material was CD4+ or CD8+ T cells sorted from blood, obtained in a trial of the OX40 agonist ivuxolimab. The sequence came from an adult with an advanced solid tumor such as melanoma, head and neck, liver or kidney cancer.

The CDR3 DNA reads as TGTGCCAGCAGTTGGAGGGGTGGCTACACCTTC. Its protein product is CASSWRGGYTF. The rearrangement joins TRBV28 to TRBJ1-2; TRBD1 might be the D (5 bases). V dropped 4 bases and J dropped 7 bases, with 7 bases sitting between them. Germline V gene sequence: CDR1 MDHEN, CDR2 SYDVKM. CDR3 length equals 11 residues.